This TCR beta chain was sequenced for a study of memory CD4+ T cells and cytomegalovirus serostatus. Data came from immunoSEQ multiplex PCR; TCRdb stores just in-frame clones and leaves some out. This table has 75,000 to 95,000 clones, over 80% appearing once. The germline V gene has CDR1 SGHTA and CDR2 FQGNSA. The CDR3 covers 15 residues. Trimming cost V 6 bases and J 0 bases, with 12 bases left between them. Single viable CD3+CD4+CD8-CD45RO+ cells were sorted as the memory CD4+ T cells. This rearrangement joins TRBV7-2 to TRBJ2-1, with D unresolved. The sample was memory CD4+ T cells from blood. This receptor was obtained from an adult in good health and CMV-seronegative. As DNA, the CDR3 is TGTGCCAGCAGTTCGACTGGCAGCTCCTACAATGAGCAGTTCTTC. Amino acid sequence: CASSSTGSSYNEQFF. The entire variable domain, with the rest obtained from reference TRBV7-2 and TRBJ2-1, is as follows: GAGVSQSPSNKVTEKGKDVELRCDPISGHTALYWYRQSLGQGLEFLIYFQGNSAPDKSGLPSDRFSAERTGGSVSTLTIQRTQQEDSAVYLCASSSTGSSYNEQFFGPGTRLTVL.